The rows below give T cell receptor beta chains drawn from one sample of a study of blood T cell repertoires in COVID-19. Using immunoSEQ multiplex PCR, the repertoire was profiled, and TCRdb retains in-frame clones only, with some absent. Here the sample spans tens of thousands of clones, roughly three quarters being singletons. The sequenced material came from peripheral blood. All receptors come from a man older than 75 with active or convalescent COVID-19. CDR3s include the opening cysteine and the closing phenylalanine or tryptophan. A D gene is named only where the DNA matches it firmly. The size entry is marked missing in some rows and otherwise reads once, few, many or a size class.

CASSRGGYNEQFF,TGTGCCAGCAGCCGAGGAGGGTACAATGAGCAGTTCTTC,TRBV28,NA,TRBJ2-1,NA
CASSLNTGANYGYTF,TGTGCCAGCAGCTTAAACACAGGGGCTAACTATGGCTACACCTTC,TRBV5-5,few,TRBJ1-2,TRBD1
CATAGGLTQETQYF,TGTGCCACAGCCGGGGGACTAACACAAGAGACCCAGTACTTC,TRBV10-3,NA,TRBJ2-5,TRBD2
CSVVLAGGPGGTQYF,TGCAGCGTCGTACTAGCGGGAGGGCCCGGGGGTACGCAGTATTTT,TRBV29-1,NA,TRBJ2-3,TRBD2
CASSLGTSVDYEQYF,TGCGCCAGCAGCCTAGGGACTAGCGTAGACTACGAGCAGTACTTC,TRBV5-1,NA,TRBJ2-7,TRBD2
CASSQGDSTYEQYF,TGCGCCAGCAGCCAAGGAGACAGTACCTACGAGCAGTACTTC,TRBV4-1,NA,TRBJ2-7,NA
CASSQDATGPNTGELFF,TGTGCCAGCAGCCAAGATGCGACAGGGCCGAACACCGGGGAGCTGTTTTTT,TRBV3-1/TRBV3-2,few,TRBJ2-2,TRBD1
CASSEGQNYGYTF,TGTGCCAGCAGTGAGGGGCAGAACTATGGCTACACCTTC,TRBV2,NA,TRBJ1-2,NA
CASKTGGIYGYTF,TGTGCCAGCAAGACAGGGGGCATCTATGGCTACACCTTC,TRBV6-5,NA,TRBJ1-2,TRBD1
CASSQDLAAIEQPQHF,TGTGCCAGCAGCCAAGATCTGGCGGCTATCGAGCAGCCCCAGCATTTT,TRBV4-2,NA,TRBJ1-5,NA
CSTNTDTQYF,TGCAGCACTAACACAGATACGCAGTATTTT,TRBV29-1,NA,TRBJ2-3,NA
CASSERGTSSYNEQFF,TGTGCCAGCAGTGAACGGGGGACTAGCTCCTACAATGAGCAGTTCTTC,TRBV2,once,TRBJ2-1,TRBD2
CASSFDGSGTEAFF,TGCGCCAGCAGCTTTGACGGGTCGGGCACTGAAGCTTTCTTT,TRBV5-1,NA,TRBJ1-1,NA
CASSQGGWDTIYF,TGTGCCAGCAGCCAAGGAGGGTGGGACACCATATATTTT,TRBV4-2,NA,TRBJ1-3,NA
CASSSAGAWQETQYF,TGTGCCAGCAGTTCAGCAGGGGCATGGCAAGAGACCCAGTACTTC,TRBV27,NA,TRBJ2-5,NA
CASSLYGGDTGELFF,TGTGCCAGCAGCTTATATGGAGGGGACACCGGGGAGCTGTTTTTT,TRBV7-3,NA,TRBJ2-2,NA
CASHLGPNSYEQYF,TGCGCCAGCCACCTAGGTCCGAACTCCTACGAGCAGTACTTC,TRBV5-1,NA,TRBJ2-7,NA
CASSLSGWYEQYF,TGTGCCAGCAGCTTGTCGGGGTGGTACGAGCAGTACTTC,TRBV5-5,NA,TRBJ2-7,NA
CASSEGSGGPPWTDTQYF,TGTGCCAGCAGTGAAGGAAGCGGGGGGCCCCCTTGGACAGATACGCAGTATTTT,TRBV6-1,once,TRBJ2-3,TRBD2
CASSFFGGADEQYF,TGCGCCAGCAGCTTCTTTGGGGGGGCTGACGAGCAGTACTTC,TRBV5-1,few,TRBJ2-7,NA
CASSLGQPGLFF,TGTGCCAGCAGCTTAGGACAGCCCGGGCTTTTCTTC,TRBV11-2,NA,TRBJ1-2,NA
CASSSGTGGNTIYF,TGTGCCAGCAGCTCCGGGACAGGGGGAAACACCATATATTTT,TRBV5-5,NA,TRBJ1-3,TRBD1
CASKPEENEKLFF,TGTGCCAGCAAACCCGAGGAAAATGAAAAACTGTTTTTT,TRBV6-5,NA,TRBJ1-4,NA
CAISESGGGYEQYF,TGTGCCATCAGTGAGTCGGGCGGGGGCTACGAGCAGTACTTC,TRBV10-3,once,TRBJ2-7,TRBD2
CASSIGRDRGIKAFF,TGTGCCAGTAGTATCGGGCGGGACAGGGGGATAAAGGCTTTCTTT,TRBV19,once,TRBJ1-1,TRBD1
CASSYKSGVTYEQYF,TGTGCCAGCAGTTACAAGAGCGGGGTGACCTACGAGCAGTACTTC,TRBV6-2/TRBV6-3,NA,TRBJ2-7,TRBD2
CASRQGGNEQFF,TGTGCCAGTCGTCAAGGGGGAAATGAGCAGTTCTTC,TRBV7-9,NA,TRBJ2-1,NA
CASSREGSSFYEQYF,TGTGCCAGCAGCCGGGAGGGATCCTCTTTTTACGAGCAGTACTTC,TRBV4-2,NA,TRBJ2-7,TRBD2
CASSGRFSYEQYF,TGTGCCAGCAGTGGGCGTTTCTCCTACGAGCAGTACTTC,TRBV27,NA,TRBJ2-7,NA
CASSVIGGDTEAFF,TGCGCCAGCAGCGTCATCGGAGGGGATACTGAAGCTTTCTTT,TRBV5-1,NA,TRBJ1-1,NA
CARRTGGEHRGAVF,TGTGCTAGAAGGACAGGGGGCGAACACCGGGGAGCTGTTTTT,TRBV12-5,NA,TRBJ2-2,TRBD1
CASGTGNYPGELFF,TGCGCCAGCGGGACAGGGAATTACCCCGGGGAGCTGTTTTTT,TRBV5-1,few,TRBJ2-2,TRBD1
CASSLDGGRDGYTF,TGTGCCAGCAGCTTAGATGGGGGGAGAGATGGCTACACCTTC,TRBV7-8,NA,TRBJ1-2,NA
CSADRGGTEAFF,TGCAGCGCCGATCGGGGAGGCACTGAAGCTTTCTTT,TRBV29-1,NA,TRBJ1-1,NA
CASSGQGNQPQHF,TGTGCCAGCAGTGGACAGGGGAATCAGCCCCAGCATTTT,TRBV25-1,NA,TRBJ1-5,TRBD1
CASTRAGGRSNEKLFF,TGTGCCAGCACGCGGGCAGGGGGGAGGTCTAATGAAAAACTGTTTTTT,TRBV28,few,TRBJ1-4,TRBD1
CATSDTSGGDSYNEQFF,TGTGCCACCAGTGACACTAGCGGGGGGGACTCCTACAATGAGCAGTTCTTC,TRBV24-1,once,TRBJ2-1,TRBD2
CASSSPGQGYTGELFF,TGTGCCAGCAGCTCACCGGGACAGGGGTACACCGGGGAGCTGTTTTTT,TRBV11-2,NA,TRBJ2-2,TRBD1
CASSQPSATFF,TGTGCCAGCAGCCAACCATCCGCGACTTTCTTT,TRBV3-1/TRBV3-2,once,TRBJ1-1,NA
CASSLYLNTGELFF,TGTGCCAGCAGCTTATACTTGAACACCGGGGAGCTGTTTTTT,TRBV7-2,few,TRBJ2-2,NA
CASSFSGTINTGELFF,TGTGCCAGCAGCTTTTCGGGGACTATCAACACCGGGGAGCTGTTTTTT,TRBV7-2,NA,TRBJ2-2,TRBD2
CASTEGRYGYTF,TGTGCCAGTACCGAGGGCCGCTATGGCTACACCTTC,TRBV19,medium-sized,TRBJ1-2,NA
CASIPPGQGEMNTEAFF,TGTGCCTCCATTCCCCCGGGACAGGGGGAGATGAACACTGAAGCTTTCTTT,TRBV19,NA,TRBJ1-1,TRBD1
CASSTTRTRSPDTQYF,TGTGCCAGCAGCACAACCAGGACTAGATCTCCAGATACGCAGTATTTT,TRBV6-6,NA,TRBJ2-3,TRBD2
CASSLGLAVTDTQYF,TGTGCCAGCAGCCTGGGACTAGCGGTCACAGATACGCAGTATTTT,TRBV5-6,few,TRBJ2-3,TRBD2
CASSSPRVMTEPSTGELFF,TGTGCCAGTAGTTCACCGCGCGTTATGACAGAGCCCAGCACCGGGGAGCTGTTTTTT,TRBV19,NA,TRBJ2-2,NA
CASSLTGAGNTIYF,TGTGCCAGCAGTTTAACGGGGGCTGGAAACACCATATATTTT,TRBV27,NA,TRBJ1-3,NA